The clone carrying this T cell receptor (beta chain) was seen many times. Its antigen is not known. In germline, CDR1 is SNHLY, CDR2 FYNNEI. Trimming removed 6 bases from V and 2 bases from J, with 4 bases in between. This CDR3 spans 11 amino acids. The record originates from a study of neurological immune-mediated disorders. Findings and caveats of the study: A possible signature appeared as one related-CDR3 cluster, in which phylogenetic grouping placed the repertoires of 18 of 34 multiple sclerosis patients.

The cDNA came from 5'RACE with 10-nucleotide random UMIs. One entry per CDR3 protein results from TCRdb running MiXCR on the 5' RACE reads. Counted here are 55,000 to 70,000 distinct CDR3 sequences, about 4% occurring once; the ten biggest clones make up 1.3%. V usage is TRBV2 and J usage is TRBJ2-5; D remains ambiguous. Sequencing was carried out using PBMCs. This TCR was recovered from a man younger than 45 with multiple sclerosis. CDR3 protein: CASSPQETQYF. CDR3 nucleotide sequence: TGTGCCAGCAGCCCGCAAGAGACCCAGTACTTC.